These T cell receptor beta chains were read from a single sample in a study of blood T cells in healthy people across ages. In TCRdb, the 5' RACE reads were re-called with MiXCR into one record per CDR3 protein. The sample comprises about 1.6 million distinct CDR3 sequences, about 31% of which are singletons, and roughly 12% rests with the top ten. The sample taken for sequencing was blood. The origin of the receptors is a young woman in good health. The CDR3 runs from the conserved cysteine through the conserved F or W. A D gene is named only where the DNA matches it firmly. A row's size may be missing; if present it is once, few, many or a size class.

v_call	clone_size	j_call	d_call	cdr3_nt	cdr3_aa
TRBV13	-	TRBJ1-4	-	TGTGCCAGCAGCTTGAGGGTGGGCGATGAAAAACTGTTTTTT	CASSLRVGDEKLFF
TRBV7-2	few	TRBJ2-4	-	TGTGCCAGCTCAATCGTTTGGGGCATTCAGTACTTC	CASSIVWGIQYF
TRBV30	-	TRBJ1-6	-	TGTGCCTGGAGTGGGCAGGGAAGATATTCACCCCTCCACTTT	CAWSGQGRYSPLHF
TRBV25-1	-	TRBJ1-4	-	TGTGCCAGTAGTGAAAGGGGCTTTAATGAAAAACTGTTTTTT	CASSERGFNEKLFF
TRBV28	once	TRBJ2-2	-	TGTGCCAGCAGTTTCGAAGGGAACACCGGGGAGCTGTTTTTT	CASSFEGNTGELFF
TRBV6-2/TRBV6-3	few	TRBJ2-7	TRBD1	TGTGCCAGCAGTTCGAAGGACAGGGGGCTATACGAGCAGTACTTC	CASSSKDRGLYEQYF
TRBV14	many	TRBJ2-5	TRBD1	TGTGCCAGCAGCCAAGACACAGGGGGTTGGGAGACCCAGTACTTC	CASSQDTGGWETQYF
TRBV24-1	-	TRBJ2-5	-	TGTGCCACCAGTGACCCCGACAGGCCCCAAGAGACCCAGTACTTC	CATSDPDRPQETQYF
TRBV7-2	few	TRBJ1-2	-	TGTGCCAGCAGCTTAGACCCACAACCGGGTGGCTACACCTTC	CASSLDPQPGGYTF
TRBV4-2	-	TRBJ1-1	-	TGTGCCAGCAGCCAAGATTTCCCTGACAGGGAAGCTTTCTTT	CASSQDFPDREAFF
TRBV15	few	TRBJ1-5	TRBD1	TGTGCCACCAGCAGAGATAAAGGGACAGGCAATCAGCCCCAGCATTTT	CATSRDKGTGNQPQHF
TRBV30	-	TRBJ2-1	TRBD2	TGTGCCTGGACACCGTCCCTAGCGGGAGTCACGGATGAGCAGTTCTTC	CAWTPSLAGVTDEQFF
TRBV5-1	-	TRBJ1-2	-	TGCGCCAGCAGCCGTGACAGCAGTCAATACTATGGCTACACCTTC	CASSRDSSQYYGYTF
TRBV7-8	few	TRBJ2-6	-	TGTGCCAGCAGTTCCGGGGCCCCCCCTGGGGCCAACGTCCTGACTTTC	CASSSGAPPGANVLTF
TRBV5-1	few	TRBJ1-4	-	TGCGCCAGCAGCTTGGGTGCAGGGCCAACTAATGAAAAACTGTTTTTT	CASSLGAGPTNEKLFF
TRBV15	-	TRBJ1-4	-	TGTGCCACCAGTAAGGGCTTCTCAACTAATGAAAAACTGTTTTTT	CATSKGFSTNEKLFF
TRBV15	-	TRBJ2-5	-	TGTGCCACCAGCGGTACAGACGGGGGGCTGCGATTAGAGACCCAGTACTTC	CATSGTDGGLRLETQYF
TRBV20-1	-	TRBJ2-1	TRBD2	TGCAGTGCTAGGGGGGCTAGCGGGACGTCGTACAATGAGCAGTTCTTC	CSARGASGTSYNEQFF
TRBV15	few	TRBJ1-4	TRBD1	TGTGCCACCAGCAGAGGGGACAGGGATGAAAAACTGTTTTTT	CATSRGDRDEKLFF
TRBV9	-	TRBJ2-3	TRBD2	TGTGCCAGCAGCGTTGCTAGCGGGAAGACAGATACGCAGTATTTT	CASSVASGKTDTQYF
TRBV10-3	few	TRBJ2-5	-	TGTGCCATCAGTGAGCCACCCGAAGAGACCCAGTACTTC	CAISEPPEETQYF
TRBV4-1	-	TRBJ2-5	-	TGCGCCAGCAGCCAAGAGGTGACTAACCAAGAGACCCAGTACTTC	CASSQEVTNQETQYF
TRBV5-1	-	TRBJ2-3	-	TGCGCCAGCAGCCCATACGGGAAAGGGAACACAGATACGCAGTATTTT	CASSPYGKGNTDTQYF
TRBV7-9	few	TRBJ1-2	-	TGTGCCAGCAGCTTTTCTTCTGTCGGACAGAAGTATGGCTACACCTTC	CASSFSSVGQKYGYTF
TRBV7-6	-	TRBJ2-7	TRBD2	TGTGCCAGCAGCTTAGCAGGGGAGGGTAGCGGGAGATCCTACGAGCAGTACTTC	CASSLAGEGSGRSYEQYF
TRBV20-1	-	TRBJ2-1	TRBD1	TGCAGTGCTACCGACAGGGGGCTCAATGAGCAGTTCTTC	CSATDRGLNEQFF
TRBV2	once	TRBJ2-7	-	TGCGACAAATTAGTACAGGGCTACGAGCAGTACTTC	CDKLVQGYEQYF
TRBV5-6	-	TRBJ1-1	TRBD1	TGTGCCAGCAGCTCGACAGGGGAAGGAGAAGCTTTCTTT	CASSSTGEGEAFF
TRBV6-6	-	TRBJ2-7	-	TGTGCCAGCGGGTTCAGAGGGGGCTACGAGCAGTACTTC	CASGFRGGYEQYF
TRBV30	few	TRBJ2-1	TRBD1	TGTGCCTGGAGTGGCGGACAGGGTTTCTACAATGAGCAGTTCTTC	CAWSGGQGFYNEQFF
TRBV2	-	TRBJ2-5	TRBD2	TGTGCCAGCAGTGAAGAGGGAGGGTCGTACCAAGAGACCCAGTACTTC	CASSEEGGSYQETQYF
TRBV6-1	-	TRBJ1-1	-	TGTGCCAGCAGTGAACCGTGGGGGAACACTGAAGCTTTCTTT	CASSEPWGNTEAFF
TRBV30	-	TRBJ1-2	-	TGTGCCTGGAGTGAGGGGACCGACTATGGCCACACCTTC	CAWSEGTDYGHTF
TRBV11-2	-	TRBJ2-5	-	TGTGCCAGCAGCTTGGGGCGCCATCAAGAGACCCAGTACTTC	CASSLGRHQETQYF
TRBV7-9	-	TRBJ2-1	TRBD2	TGTGCCAGCAGCTCAGCACTAGCGGGAGGGCCCCACAATGAGCAGTTCTTC	CASSSALAGGPHNEQFF
TRBV4-1	-	TRBJ1-5	-	TGCGTCAGCAGCCAGGAAGGGAGCAATCAGCCCCAGCATTTT	CVSSQEGSNQPQHF
TRBV9	few	TRBJ2-5	TRBD1	TGTGCCAGCAGCGTAGGAAGGACAGGGGGCCAAGAGACCCAGTACTTC	CASSVGRTGGQETQYF
TRBV20-1	few	TRBJ2-5	TRBD2	TGCAGTGCTAGAGAAACTAGCGGGGGGTCGACCCAGTACTTC	CSARETSGGSTQYF
TRBV3-1	-	TRBJ2-3	TRBD2	TGTGCCAGCAGCCTCCAGGGTAGCGGGGGCATTGGCACAGATACGCAGTATTTT	CASSLQGSGGIGTDTQYF
TRBV29-1	many	TRBJ2-5	-	TGCAGCGTTGAAGGTCTAGGAGAGTTAGAGACCCAGTACTTC	CSVEGLGELETQYF
TRBV9	few	TRBJ1-4	TRBD1	TGTGCCAGCAGCCTAGGGACAGGGGGAAATGAAAAACTGTTTTTT	CASSLGTGGNEKLFF
TRBV25-1	-	TRBJ2-1	TRBD2	TGTGCCAGCAGTGAGTTCCCCGGGACTAGCGGGAGTGGCAATGAGCAGTTCTTC	CASSEFPGTSGSGNEQFF